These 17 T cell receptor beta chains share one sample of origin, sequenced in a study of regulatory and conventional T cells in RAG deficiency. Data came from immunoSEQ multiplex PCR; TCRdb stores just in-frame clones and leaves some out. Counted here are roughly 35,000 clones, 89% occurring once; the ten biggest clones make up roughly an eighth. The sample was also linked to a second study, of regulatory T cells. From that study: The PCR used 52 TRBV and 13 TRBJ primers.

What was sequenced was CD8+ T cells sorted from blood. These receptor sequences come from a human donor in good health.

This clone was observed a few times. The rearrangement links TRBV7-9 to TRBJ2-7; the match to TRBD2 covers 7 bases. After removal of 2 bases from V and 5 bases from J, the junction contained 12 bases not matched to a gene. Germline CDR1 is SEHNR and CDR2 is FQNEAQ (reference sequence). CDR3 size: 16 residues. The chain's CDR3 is CASSLTLGGSSDEQYF. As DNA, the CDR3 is TGTGCCAGCAGCTTAACGTTGGGCGGGAGCAGCGACGAGCAGTACTTC.

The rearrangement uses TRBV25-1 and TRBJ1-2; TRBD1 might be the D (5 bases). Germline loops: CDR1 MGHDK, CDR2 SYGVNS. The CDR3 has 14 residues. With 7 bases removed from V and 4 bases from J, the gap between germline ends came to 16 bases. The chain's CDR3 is CASNGEGRGYGYTF. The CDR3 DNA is TGTGCCAGCAACGGCGAGGGACGGGGCTATGGCTACACCTTC.

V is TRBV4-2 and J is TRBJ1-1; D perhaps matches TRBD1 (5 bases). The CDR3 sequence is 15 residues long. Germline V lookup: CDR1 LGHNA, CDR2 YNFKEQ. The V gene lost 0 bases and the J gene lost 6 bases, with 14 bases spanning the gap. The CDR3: CASSQDRGNTAEAFF. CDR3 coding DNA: TGTGCCAGCAGCCAAGATAGGGGTAATACTGCTGAAGCTTTCTTT.

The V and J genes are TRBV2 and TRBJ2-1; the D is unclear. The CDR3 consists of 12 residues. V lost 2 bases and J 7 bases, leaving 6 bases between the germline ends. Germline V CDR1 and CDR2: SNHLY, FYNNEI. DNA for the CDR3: TGTGCCAGCAGTGAATATGATAATGAGCAGTTCTTC. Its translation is CASSEYDNEQFF. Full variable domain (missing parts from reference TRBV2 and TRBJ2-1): EPEVTQTPSHQVTQMGQEVILRCVPISNHLYFYWYRQILGQKVEFLVSFYNNEISEKSEIFDDQFSVERPDGSNFTLKIRSTKLEDSAMYFCASSEYDNEQFFGPGTRLTVL.

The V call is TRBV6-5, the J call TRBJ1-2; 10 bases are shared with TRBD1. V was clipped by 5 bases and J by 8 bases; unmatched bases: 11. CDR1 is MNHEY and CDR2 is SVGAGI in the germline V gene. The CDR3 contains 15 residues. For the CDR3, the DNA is TGTGCCAGCAGTGGACCGGGACAGGGGTGGGGAGGCTACACCTTC. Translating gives CASSGPGQGWGGYTF.

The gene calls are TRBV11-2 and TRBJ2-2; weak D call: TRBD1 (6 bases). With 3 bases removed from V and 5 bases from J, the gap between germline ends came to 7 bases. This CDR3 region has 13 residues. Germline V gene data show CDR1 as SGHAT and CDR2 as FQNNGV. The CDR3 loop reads CASSFTGTGELFF. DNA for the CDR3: TGTGCCAGCAGCTTCACAGGGACCGGGGAGCTGTTTTTT.

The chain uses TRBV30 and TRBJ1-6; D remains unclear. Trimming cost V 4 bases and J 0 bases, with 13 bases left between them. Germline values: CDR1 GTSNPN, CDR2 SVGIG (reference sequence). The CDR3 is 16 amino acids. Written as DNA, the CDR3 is TGTGCCTGGAAACAGCCCCCGAGCTCCTATAATTCACCCCTCCACTTT. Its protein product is CAWKQPPSSYNSPLHF.

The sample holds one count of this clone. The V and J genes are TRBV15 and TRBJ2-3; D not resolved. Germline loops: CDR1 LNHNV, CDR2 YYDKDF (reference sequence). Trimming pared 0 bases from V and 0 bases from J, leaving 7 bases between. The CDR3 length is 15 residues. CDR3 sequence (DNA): TGTGCCACCAGCAGAGACCTACCTAGCACAGATACGCAGTATTTT. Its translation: CATSRDLPSTDTQYF.

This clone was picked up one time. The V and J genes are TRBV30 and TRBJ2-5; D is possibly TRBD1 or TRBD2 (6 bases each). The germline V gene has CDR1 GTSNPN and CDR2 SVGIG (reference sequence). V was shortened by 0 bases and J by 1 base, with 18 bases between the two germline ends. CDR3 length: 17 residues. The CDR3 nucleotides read TGTGCCTGGAGTGTACTTAAGGGGGGATGGGGCCAAGAGACCCAGTACTTC. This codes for CAWSVLKGGWGQETQYF.

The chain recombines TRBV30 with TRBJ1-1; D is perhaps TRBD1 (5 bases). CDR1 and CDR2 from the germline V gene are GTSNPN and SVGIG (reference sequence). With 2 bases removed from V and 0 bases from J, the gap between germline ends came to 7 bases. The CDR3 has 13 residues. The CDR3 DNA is TGTGCCTGGAGTCAGGGTGTGAACACTGAAGCTTTCTTT. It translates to CAWSQGVNTEAFF.

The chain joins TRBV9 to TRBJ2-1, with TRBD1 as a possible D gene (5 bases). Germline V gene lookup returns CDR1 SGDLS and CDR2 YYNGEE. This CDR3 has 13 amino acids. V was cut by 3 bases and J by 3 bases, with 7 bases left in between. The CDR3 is CASSADNYNEQFF. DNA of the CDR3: TGTGCCAGCAGCGCGGACAACTACAATGAGCAGTTCTTC.

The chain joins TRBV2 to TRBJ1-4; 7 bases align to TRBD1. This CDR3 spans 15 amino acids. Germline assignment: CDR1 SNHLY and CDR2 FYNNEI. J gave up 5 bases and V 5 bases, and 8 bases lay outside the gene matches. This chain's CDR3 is CASSRTGNQNEKLFF. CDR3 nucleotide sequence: TGTGCCAGCAGTAGGACAGGCAACCAAAATGAAAAACTGTTTTTT.

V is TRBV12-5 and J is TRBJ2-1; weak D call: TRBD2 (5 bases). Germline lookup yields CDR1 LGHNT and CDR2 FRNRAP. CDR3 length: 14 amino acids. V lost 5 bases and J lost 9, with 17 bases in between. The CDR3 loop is CASGMRTQDSEQFF. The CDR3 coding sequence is TGTGCTAGTGGTATGAGGACTCAAGATAGTGAGCAGTTCTTC.

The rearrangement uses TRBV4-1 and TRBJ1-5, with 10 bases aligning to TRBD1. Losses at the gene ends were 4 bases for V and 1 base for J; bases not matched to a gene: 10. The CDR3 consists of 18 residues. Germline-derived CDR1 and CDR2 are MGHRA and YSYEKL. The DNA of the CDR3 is TGCGCCAGCAGCCCCCCGGGACAGGGGACCTCAAGCAATCAGCCCCAGCATTTT. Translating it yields CASSPPGQGTSSNQPQHF.

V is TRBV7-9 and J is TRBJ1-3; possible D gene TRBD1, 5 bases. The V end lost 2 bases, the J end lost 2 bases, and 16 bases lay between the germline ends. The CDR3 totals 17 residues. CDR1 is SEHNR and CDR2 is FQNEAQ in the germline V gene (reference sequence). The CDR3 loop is CASSLLGSRDPGNTIYF. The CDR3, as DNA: TGTGCCAGCAGCTTATTAGGGTCCAGGGACCCTGGAAACACCATATATTTT. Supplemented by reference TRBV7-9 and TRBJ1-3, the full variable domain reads DTGVSQNPRHKITKRGQNVTFRCDPISEHNRLYWYRQTLGQGPEFLTYFQNEAQLEKSRLLSDRFSAERPKGSFSTLEIQRTEQGDSAMYLCASSLLGSRDPGNTIYFGEGSWLTVV.

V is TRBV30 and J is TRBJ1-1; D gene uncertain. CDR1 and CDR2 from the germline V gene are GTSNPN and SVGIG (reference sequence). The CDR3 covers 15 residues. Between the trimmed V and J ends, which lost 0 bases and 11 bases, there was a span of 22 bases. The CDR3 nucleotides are TGTGCCTGGAGTGTGGCTGATGGTGTGGCCCTTGGGGCTTTCTTT. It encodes CAWSVADGVALGAFF.

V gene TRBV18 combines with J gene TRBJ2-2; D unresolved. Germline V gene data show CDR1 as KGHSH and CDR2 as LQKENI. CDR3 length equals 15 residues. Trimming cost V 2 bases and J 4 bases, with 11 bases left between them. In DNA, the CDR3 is TGTGCCAGCTCACCAGGAACCGGTACCACCGGGGAGCTGTTTTTT. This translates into CASSPGTGTTGELFF.